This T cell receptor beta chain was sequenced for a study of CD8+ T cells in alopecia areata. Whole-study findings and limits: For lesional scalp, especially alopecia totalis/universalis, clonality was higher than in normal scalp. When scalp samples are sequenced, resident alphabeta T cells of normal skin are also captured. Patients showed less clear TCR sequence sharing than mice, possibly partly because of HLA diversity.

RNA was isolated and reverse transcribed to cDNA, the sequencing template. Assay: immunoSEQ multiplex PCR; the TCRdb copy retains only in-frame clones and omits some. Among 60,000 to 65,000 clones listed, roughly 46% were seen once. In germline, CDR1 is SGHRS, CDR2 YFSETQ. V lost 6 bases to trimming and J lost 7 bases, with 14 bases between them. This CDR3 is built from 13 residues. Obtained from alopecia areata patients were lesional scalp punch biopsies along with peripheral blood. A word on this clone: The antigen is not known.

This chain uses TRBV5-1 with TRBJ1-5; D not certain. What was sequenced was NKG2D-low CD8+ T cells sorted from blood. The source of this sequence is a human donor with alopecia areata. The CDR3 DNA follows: TGCGCCAGCAACCGGGTGGAGAGCCAGCCCCAGCATTTT. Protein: CASNRVESQPQHF.